What follows describes a single TCR beta chain. Its antigen remains unidentified. The data were taken from a study of CD8 T cells in Susac syndrome. For the study at large: Susac syndrome patients were untreated, on corticosteroids with some adding intravenous immunoglobulin, or on intravenous immunoglobulin only.

The germline V gene has CDR1 MNHNY and CDR2 SVGAGI (reference sequence). The V end lost 0 bases, the J end lost 7 bases, and 15 bases lay between the germline ends. The CDR3 extends over 15 amino acids. General study points: An acknowledgment was made by the study that its TCR sequencing and HLA analysis involved relatively few individuals.

Reverse transcription of about 0.5 to 1 ug RNA used random hexamers. With immunoSEQ multiplex PCR, TCR beta CDR3 was amplified across 54 Vbeta and 13 Jbeta. TCRdb redid the calling of the immunoSEQ multiplex PCR reads with MiXCR, one entry per CDR3 protein. In the table there are about 170,000 distinct CDR3 sequences, approximately 95% of which are singletons. The receptor comes from a human donor with Susac syndrome. Sequencing was carried out using CD4+ T cells from PBMCs. The V call is TRBV6-6, the J call TRBJ2-5, with D uncertain. The CDR3 nucleotides are TGTGCCAGCAGTTACTCGATCCAGGATTACCTGACCCAGTACTTC. This gives the protein CASSYSIQDYLTQYF.